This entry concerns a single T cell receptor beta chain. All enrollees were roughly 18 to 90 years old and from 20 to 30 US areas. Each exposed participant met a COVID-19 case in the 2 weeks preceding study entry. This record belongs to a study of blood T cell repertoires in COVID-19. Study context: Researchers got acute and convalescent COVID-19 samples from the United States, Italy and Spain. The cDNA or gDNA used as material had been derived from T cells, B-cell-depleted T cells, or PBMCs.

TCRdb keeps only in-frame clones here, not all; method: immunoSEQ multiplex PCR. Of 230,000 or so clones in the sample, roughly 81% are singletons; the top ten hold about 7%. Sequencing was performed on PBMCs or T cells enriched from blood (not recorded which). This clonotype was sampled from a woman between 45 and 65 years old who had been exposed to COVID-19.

The DNA of the CDR3 is TGTGCCAGCACTTGGGGAGGTGGGAACTATGGCTACACCTTC. Its protein product is CASTWGGGNYGYTF. The chain links TRBV28 to TRBJ1-2; D remains unclear. CDR1 and CDR2 (germline): MDHEN, SYDVKM. This CDR3 contains 14 residues. Trimming pared 7 bases from V and 2 bases from J, leaving 14 bases between.